Detailed here is one T cell receptor beta chain. One end of the junction is discordant with germline, which a read error may explain. Germline lookup yields CDR1 MDHEN and CDR2 SYDVKM. This CDR3 has 15 amino acids. Primers included in the PCR were 60 Vbeta and 13 Jbeta primers. Sequenced by immunoSEQ multiplex PCR; TCRdb stores in-frame clones only, minus some. This sample yields under 200,000 clones, of which under 90% are seen a single time; 1.9% belongs to the top ten. This entry belongs to a study of cytomegalovirus exposure and HLA in healthy donors. V and J are TRBV28 and TRBJ2-6; TRBD1 might be the D (7 bases). The clonotype was recovered from a young man in good health and CMV-seronegative. The sample consisted of PBMCs. CDR3 loop: CASSLTEEGANGLTF. Written as DNA, the CDR3 is TGTGCCAGCAGTTTAACGGAGGAGGGGGCCAACGGCCTGACTTTC.